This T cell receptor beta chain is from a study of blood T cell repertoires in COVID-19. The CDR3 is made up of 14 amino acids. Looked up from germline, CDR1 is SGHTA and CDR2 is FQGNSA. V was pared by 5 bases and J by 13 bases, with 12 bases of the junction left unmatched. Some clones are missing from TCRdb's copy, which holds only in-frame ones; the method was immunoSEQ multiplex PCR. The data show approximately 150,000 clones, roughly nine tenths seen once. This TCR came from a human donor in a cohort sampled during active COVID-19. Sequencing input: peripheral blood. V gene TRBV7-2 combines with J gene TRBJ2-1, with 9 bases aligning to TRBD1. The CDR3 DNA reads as TGTGCCAGCAGCCAAACAGGGGGCAGGGGGGCTCAGTTCTTC. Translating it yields CASSQTGGRGAQFF.